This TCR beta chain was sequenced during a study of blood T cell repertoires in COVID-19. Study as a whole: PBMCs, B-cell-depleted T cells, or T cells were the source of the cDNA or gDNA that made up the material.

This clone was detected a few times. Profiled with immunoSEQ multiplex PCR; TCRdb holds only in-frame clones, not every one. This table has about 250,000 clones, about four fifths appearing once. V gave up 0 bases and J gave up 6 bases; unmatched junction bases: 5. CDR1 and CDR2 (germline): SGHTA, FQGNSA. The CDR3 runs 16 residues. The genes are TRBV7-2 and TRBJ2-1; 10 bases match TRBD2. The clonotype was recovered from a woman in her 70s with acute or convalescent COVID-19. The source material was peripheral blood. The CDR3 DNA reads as TGTGCCAGCAGCTTAGCAGGCCTAGCGGGAGTCAATGAGCAGTTCTTC. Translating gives CASSLAGLAGVNEQFF.